This TCR beta chain was sequenced in a study of cytomegalovirus exposure and HLA in healthy donors. The PCR employed 60 Vbeta primers together with 13 Jbeta primers. Data came from immunoSEQ multiplex PCR; TCRdb stores just in-frame clones and leaves some out. This repertoire includes about 49,000 clones. The V end lost 0 bases, the J end lost 9 bases, and 6 bases lay between the germline ends. Germline values: CDR1 SGHNT, CDR2 YYREEE (reference sequence). The CDR3 length is 11 residues. Sample: PBMCs. V usage is TRBV5-4 and J usage is TRBJ1-1; TRBD1 is a possible D gene (6 bases). This TCR was recovered from a man aged 18 to 30 in good health and CMV-seropositive. CDR3 sequence: CASSLGGQAFF. As DNA, the CDR3 is TGTGCCAGCAGCTTGGGGGGGCAAGCTTTCTTT.